The 2 T cell receptor beta chains below all came from one sample that was sequenced in a study of blood T cell repertoires in COVID-19. Using immunoSEQ multiplex PCR, the repertoire was profiled, and TCRdb retains in-frame clones only, with some absent. Among approximately 89,000 clones listed, 70% to 90% were seen once. Sequencing input: peripheral blood. All receptors come from a man aged 65 to 79 with acute or convalescent COVID-19.

This chain uses TRBV11-2 with TRBJ1-2; a weak D match, TRBD1 (5 bases). Trimming shortened V by 5 bases and J by 3 bases, and 13 bases separated the two germline ends. Germline assignment: CDR1 SGHAT and CDR2 FQNNGV. The CDR3 sequence is 14 residues long. CDR3 residues: CASSPGTGDYGYTF. In DNA form, the CDR3 reads TGTGCCAGCAGCCCAGGGACTGGAGACTATGGCTACACCTTC. The whole variable domain, filled in from reference TRBV11-2 and TRBJ1-2, reads EAGVAQSPRYKIIEKRQSVAFWCNPISGHATLYWYQQILGQGPKLLIQFQNNGVVDDSQLPKDRFSAERLKGVDSTLKIQPAKLEDSAVYLCASSPGTGDYGYTFGSGTRLTVV.

This CDR3 reads CASAPSRGTEAFF. CDR3 DNA: TGTGCTAGTGCCCCGTCTAGGGGGACTGAAGCTTTCTTT. The V gene is TRBV12-5, the J gene TRBJ1-1; D is possibly TRBD1 (6 bases). The germline V gene encodes CDR1 LGHNT and CDR2 FRNRAP. There are 13 residues in the CDR3. Trimming pared 7 bases from V and 5 bases from J, leaving 14 bases between.